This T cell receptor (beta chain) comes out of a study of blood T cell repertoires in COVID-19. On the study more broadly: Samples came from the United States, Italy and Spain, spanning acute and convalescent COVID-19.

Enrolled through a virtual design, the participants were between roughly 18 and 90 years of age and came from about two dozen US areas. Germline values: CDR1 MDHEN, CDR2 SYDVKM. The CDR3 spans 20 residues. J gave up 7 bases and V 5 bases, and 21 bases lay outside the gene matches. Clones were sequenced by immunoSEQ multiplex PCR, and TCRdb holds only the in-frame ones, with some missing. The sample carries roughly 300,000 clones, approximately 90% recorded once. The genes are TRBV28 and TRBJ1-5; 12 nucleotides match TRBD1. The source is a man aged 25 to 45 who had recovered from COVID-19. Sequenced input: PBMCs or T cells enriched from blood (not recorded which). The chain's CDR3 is CASSRLSWGQGARGWQPQHF. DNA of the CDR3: TGTGCCAGCAGTCGCTTATCTTGGGGACAGGGGGCGCGAGGATGGCAGCCCCAGCATTTT.